The rows below give T cell receptor beta chains drawn from one sample of a study of shared clonotypes between healthy human individuals. TCRdb's table, derived via immunoSEQ multiplex PCR, lists solely in-frame clones and lacks some. The sample lists 450,000 to 600,000 clones, 79% occurring once. What was sequenced was PBMCs. These receptor sequences come from a woman aged 40 to 55 in good health. Some clones in this sample may be carry-over from other donors' samples. Both conserved end residues are part of each CDR3.

>TRBJ2-1|TRBV29-1
CSVELEQSSHYNEQFF
>TRBJ2-7|TRBV19
CASSTSSYEQYF
>TRBJ2-7|TRBV4-1
CASSQGTGSSYEQYF
>TRBJ2-2|TRBV5-1
CASSLTATGELFF
>TRBJ2-4|TRBV5-1
CASSLGRLAGGGNIQYF
>TRBJ2-2|TRBV6-6
CASRLQVSTGELFF
>TRBJ2-1|TRBV30
CAWSVGSGLAGNEQFF
>TRBJ2-3|TRBV7-2
CASSSVLAGNTDTQYF
>TRBJ2-2|TRBV2
CASSGTSVGELFF
>TRBJ2-1|TRBV14
CASSRSGVSGYNEQFF
>TRBJ2-7|TRBV5-1
CASSLRTGGDEQYF
>TRBJ1-5|TRBV19
CASSMGRISNQPQHF
>TRBJ2-2|TRBV10-3
CAISVRQLNTGELFF
>TRBJ2-1|TRBV15
CATSRWTSGSNEQFF
>TRBJ2-1|TRBV27
CASSLRGQYNEQFF
>TRBJ2-1|TRBV5-1
CASSSLTGGQVNEQFF
>TRBJ1-2|TRBV6-4
CASSDSGTGADGYTF
>TRBJ2-5|TRBV30
CAWSVNPETQYF
>TRBJ2-1|TRBV29-1
CSDRPASNEQFF
>TRBJ2-7|TRBV5-1
CASSLVSGQGYEQYF
>TRBJ2-7|TRBV28
CATQWDTYEQYF
>TRBJ2-2|TRBV6-6
CASSYDRGRGTGELFF
>TRBJ2-7|TRBV30
CAWTKGSSYEQYF
>TRBJ2-5|TRBV5-1
CASGEGGRETQYF
>TRBJ2-1|TRBV7-9
CAYRTADNEQFF
>TRBJ1-3|TRBV28
CASYRGNGNTIYF
>TRBJ2-6|TRBV7-9
CAIPTGFPGANVLTF
>TRBJ2-1|TRBV7-2
CASSLSTSGSYNEQFF
>TRBJ2-1|TRBV6-5
CASSRQGSSYNEQFF
>TRBJ2-5|TRBV28
CASSLGLQHEETQYF
>TRBJ2-2|TRBV28
CASRTLAGGGTGELFF
>TRBJ2-7|TRBV29-1
CSVRARERGYEQYF
>TRBJ2-7|TRBV7-2
CASSLGGASYEQYF
>TRBJ2-1|TRBV2
CASSEDREQFF
>TRBJ2-7|TRBV9
CASSVVAQSYEQYF
>TRBJ2-5|TRBV19
CASSKENQETQYF
>TRBJ1-1|TRBV7-9
CTSSPRASDTEAFF
>TRBJ2-1|TRBV11-3
CASSLLGPPAGNSYNEQFF
>TRBJ1-5|TRBV28
CASSLIFRGNQPQHF
>TRBJ1-5|TRBV6-7
CASAGGGQPQHF
>TRBJ1-1|TRBV2
CASREGWMNTEAFF
>TRBJ1-2|TRBV7-2
CASSLDPLNYTF
>TRBJ1-4|TRBV28
CASRGQSNEKLFF
>TRBJ1-1|TRBV28
CASKQGLFDTEAFF
>TRBJ2-1|TRBV11-2
CASSHRADSSYNEQFF
>TRBJ1-2|TRBV6-1
CASSTSTGMGGYTF
>TRBJ2-7|TRBV7-3
CASSLTGGSYEQYF
>TRBJ2-7|TRBV9
CASSADSSEQYF
>TRBJ2-5|TRBV20-1
CSADSQETQYF
>TRBJ2-7|TRBV6-1
CASSPYSSEQYF
>TRBJ2-7|TRBV27
CASSLLGTSESYEQYF
>TRBJ2-2|TRBV4-3
CASSQSRTSGSGGELFF
>TRBJ2-1|TRBV14
CASSQVAGFFEQFF
>TRBJ1-4|TRBV19
CASSINAPDRGWSEKLFF
>TRBJ1-2|TRBV19
CASKIGIGTGYTF
>TRBJ2-7|TRBV7-2
CASRKLAGYEQYF
>TRBJ1-2|TRBV9
CASSVGGTNYGYTF
>TRBJ2-1|TRBV19
CASSIVGQGNEQFF
>TRBJ1-1|TRBV18
CASSPFERRTEAFF